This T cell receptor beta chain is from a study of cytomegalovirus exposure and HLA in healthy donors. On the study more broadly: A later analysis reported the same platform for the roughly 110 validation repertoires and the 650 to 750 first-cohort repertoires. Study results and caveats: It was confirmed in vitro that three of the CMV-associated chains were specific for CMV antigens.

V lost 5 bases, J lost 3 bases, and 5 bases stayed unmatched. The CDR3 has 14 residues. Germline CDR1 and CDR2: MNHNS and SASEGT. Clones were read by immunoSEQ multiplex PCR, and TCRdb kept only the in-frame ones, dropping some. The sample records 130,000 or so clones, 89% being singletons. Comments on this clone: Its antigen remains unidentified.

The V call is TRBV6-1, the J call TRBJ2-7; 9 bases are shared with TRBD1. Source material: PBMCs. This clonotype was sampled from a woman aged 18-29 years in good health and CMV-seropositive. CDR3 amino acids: CASSPGTGLYEQYF. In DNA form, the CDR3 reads TGTGCCAGCAGTCCCGGGACAGGGCTCTACGAGCAGTACTTC.